This TCR beta chain was captured in a study of blood T cell repertoires in COVID-19. Study background: Sources were T cells, B-cell-depleted T cells, or PBMCs; the material itself was cDNA or gDNA.

Here immunoSEQ multiplex PCR was the method, and the copy in TCRdb shows in-frame clones only, minus some. The sample records more than 400,000 clones, 90% being singletons. This clone occurred once. The specimen sequenced was PBMCs or T cells enriched from blood (not recorded which). This TCR was sampled from a man aged 18 to 30 who had recovered from COVID-19.

The CDR3 protein is CASRDNLGYGYTF. In DNA form, the CDR3 reads TGTGCCAGCAGGGACAATTTGGGCTATGGCTACACCTTC. The V call is TRBV6-5, the J call TRBJ1-2, with D possibly being TRBD1 (5 bases). The CDR3 extends over 13 amino acids. V lost 6 bases and J lost 4, with 12 bases in between. Germline values: CDR1 MNHEY, CDR2 SVGAGI.